This T cell receptor (beta chain) came from a study of neoadjuvant anti-PD-1 for oral cavity cancer. Study-wide context: Patients without progression got a fourth dose around day 43.

Time point noted: after neoadjuvant nivolumab, at surgical resection. Stage II-IVA oral cavity squamous cell carcinoma was new and untreated by systemic or radiation therapy. Germline V gives CDR1 SGHRS, CDR2 YFSETQ. Trimming took 7 bases from V and 2 from J, leaving 11 bases between them. The CDR3 has 13 residues. Broader study findings: Pretreatment Treg/Th17 ratio correlated inversely with post-treatment tumor clonality.

This clone was seen a few times. Antigen: not known. Survey sequencing of tumors mostly used 4.5 to 5 ug DNA, two replicates. The data were produced by immunoSEQ multiplex PCR, yet TCRdb's version contains in-frame clones alone and is incomplete. The data contain about 14,000 clones, under 40% of them seen just once; the ten biggest clones take up about two fifths. The receptor comes from a person aged 35-79 years with oral cavity squamous cell carcinoma. The chain is built from TRBV5-1 and TRBJ2-3; D perhaps matches TRBD2 (7 bases). The sequencing used tumor tissue, collected after nivolumab (anti-PD-1) treatment. Here the CDR3 reads CASGGAITDTQYF. DNA for the CDR3: TGCGCCAGCGGGGGGGCAATCACAGATACGCAGTATTTT.